The source of this T cell receptor (beta chain) is a study of shared clonotypes between healthy human individuals. As for the study in general: A couple of women and three men aged 18 to 49 made up the donors.

This clone showed up just once. V shed 0 bases and J shed 3 bases, with 8 bases lying between them. The CDR3 runs 15 residues. Germline values: CDR1 LNHNV, CDR2 YYDKDF (reference sequence). TCRdb keeps only in-frame clones here, not all; method: immunoSEQ multiplex PCR. Of roughly 500,000 clones listed, around 85% are singletons. The chain recombines TRBV15 with TRBJ1-4; no clear D gene. The sequence derives from a woman aged 40 to 50 in good health. Some clones in this sample may be carry-over from other donors' samples. The sequencing input was PBMCs. The CDR3 region has the DNA TGTGCCACCAGCAGAGATAAGAAGGCTAATGAAAAACTGTTTTTT. This translates into CATSRDKKANEKLFF.